The sequence of this T cell receptor beta chain was determined in a study of blood T cell repertoires in COVID-19. The repertoire was sequenced with immunoSEQ multiplex PCR; TCRdb's copy has only in-frame clones and lacks some. The sample holds approximately 150,000 clones, roughly 81% seen once. This CDR3 comprises 14 residues. Trimming cost V 3 bases and J 2 bases, with 10 bases left between them. Germline lookup yields CDR1 LGHDT and CDR2 YNNKEL (reference sequence). This sequence was found in a human donor with acute or convalescent COVID-19. The donor label of this sample is uncertain. The source material was peripheral blood. The rearrangement links TRBV3-1 (or the pseudogene TRBV3-2) to TRBJ1-1; D is ambiguous. The CDR3 sequence: CASSQPGPNTEAFF. Here the CDR3 DNA reads TGTGCCAGCAGCCAGCCAGGCCCAAACACTGAAGCTTTCTTT.